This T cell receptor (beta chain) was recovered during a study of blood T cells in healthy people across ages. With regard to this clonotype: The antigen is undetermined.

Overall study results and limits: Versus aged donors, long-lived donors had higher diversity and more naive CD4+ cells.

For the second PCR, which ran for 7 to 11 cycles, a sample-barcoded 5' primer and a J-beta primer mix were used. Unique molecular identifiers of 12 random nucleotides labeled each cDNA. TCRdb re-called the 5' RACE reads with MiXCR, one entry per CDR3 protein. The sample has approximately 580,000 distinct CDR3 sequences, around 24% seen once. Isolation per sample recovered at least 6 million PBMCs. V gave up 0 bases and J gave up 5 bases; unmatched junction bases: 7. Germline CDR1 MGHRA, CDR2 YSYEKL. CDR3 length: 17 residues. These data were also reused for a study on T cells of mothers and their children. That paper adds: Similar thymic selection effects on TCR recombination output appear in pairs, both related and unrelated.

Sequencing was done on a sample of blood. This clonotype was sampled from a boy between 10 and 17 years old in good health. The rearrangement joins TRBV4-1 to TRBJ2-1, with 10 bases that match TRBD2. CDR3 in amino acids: CASSQETSGYGNNEQFF. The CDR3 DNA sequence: TGCGCCAGCAGCCAAGAGACTAGCGGGTATGGGAACAATGAGCAGTTCTTC.